This T cell receptor (beta chain) was recorded in a study of OX40 agonist ivuxolimab in advanced cancers. Sequenced by immunoSEQ multiplex PCR; TCRdb stores in-frame clones only, minus some. The sample has 60,000 to 75,000 clones, roughly 89% seen once; the top ten hold 11% to 15%. Looked up from germline, CDR1 is SQVTM and CDR2 is ANQGSEA. V lost 5 bases, J lost 6 bases, and 7 bases stayed unmatched. The CDR3 sequence is 13 residues long. The chain links TRBV29-1 to TRBJ1-2; 9 positions match TRBD1. The clonotype was recovered from an adult with an advanced solid tumor such as melanoma, head and neck, liver or kidney cancer. Sequencing was performed on CD4+ or CD8+ T cells sorted from blood, taken in a trial of the OX40 agonist ivuxolimab. The DNA for the CDR3 is TGCAGCGTTCTTTCCGGGACAGGGAATGGCTACACCTTC. Translated: CSVLSGTGNGYTF.